A selection of T cell receptor beta chains follows, all from one sample in a study of CD39 and CD103 CD8 tumor-infiltrating T cells. Some clones are missing from TCRdb's copy, which holds only in-frame ones; the method was immunoSEQ multiplex PCR. The sample lists about 7,400 clones, around two thirds seen once, with nearly 60% in the top ten. Sequenced: CD8+ T cells sorted from blood. The origin of the receptors is a human donor with head and neck squamous cell carcinoma. CDR3s include the opening cysteine and the closing phenylalanine or tryptophan. A D gene is named only where the DNA matches it firmly. The size field is filled for only some rows; it gives once, few, many or a size class.

V gene	clone size	D gene	J gene	CDR3 DNA	CDR3 protein
TRBV10-3	.	TRBD1	TRBJ1-1	TGTGCCAGTTCACAGGGGGCCGATGAAGCTTTCTTT	CASSQGADEAFF
TRBV18	few	.	TRBJ1-1	TGTGCCAGCTCACCATACCCCTTGGGACGTAGGACCGAGCAAGCTTTCTTT	CASSPYPLGRRTEQAFF
TRBV4-3	.	TRBD1	TRBJ1-5	TGCGCCAGCAGCCAACGGGGCGAGGACAGGGTCGATAATCAGCCCCAGCATTTT	CASSQRGEDRVDNQPQHF
TRBV5-1	few	.	TRBJ2-2	TGCGCCAGCAGTGACCCAGATCTCAGGGGGGCCGGGGAGCTGTTTTTT	CASSDPDLRGAGELFF
TRBV28	.	TRBD1	TRBJ1-2	TGTGCCAGCAGACGCCGGGACAGCCCTTCCTATGGCTACACCTTC	CASRRRDSPSYGYTF
TRBV7-8	.	TRBD2	TRBJ2-7	TGTGCCAGCAGTTACGGGACTAGCAGCTACGAGCAGTACTTC	CASSYGTSSYEQYF
TRBV28	.	TRBD2	TRBJ2-3	TGTGCCAGCAGTTCCGACGCTGGACTAGCGGGATCCTCCACAGATACGCAGTATTTT	CASSSDAGLAGSSTDTQYF
TRBV7-8	large	.	TRBJ2-4	TGTGCCAGCAGCCGGCGGGCAGACTTACTAGCCAAAAACATTCAGTACTTC	CASSRRADLLAKNIQYF
TRBV30	.	.	TRBJ1-1	TGTGCCTGGAGCGGCCTGACAGAGAACACTGAAGCTTTCTTT	CAWSGLTENTEAFF
TRBV2	.	TRBD1	TRBJ2-7	TGTGCCAGCGAAGAACGCTCAGGGGGAAGCTCCTACGAGCAGTACTTC	CASEERSGGSSYEQYF
TRBV7-8	.	TRBD1	TRBJ2-7	TGTGCCAGCAGCTTGGACAGGGTCTCCTACGAGCAGTACTTC	CASSLDRVSYEQYF
TRBV11-3	.	.	TRBJ2-3	TGTGCCAGCAGCTCGACCAGCACAGATACGCAGTATTTT	CASSSTSTDTQYF
TRBV2	few	.	TRBJ2-7	TGTGCCAGCAGTCAGCCTCGACAGGGAGGGTACGAGCAGTACTTC	CASSQPRQGGYEQYF
TRBV28	.	TRBD1	TRBJ1-5	TGTGCCAGCAGCCTCGGGACAGCAGGCAATCAGCCCCAGCATTTT	CASSLGTAGNQPQHF
TRBV2	.	TRBD1	TRBJ2-1	TGTGCCAGCAGTGACGGGACAGATTACAATGAGCAGTTCTTC	CASSDGTDYNEQFF
TRBV5-1	.	.	TRBJ1-2	TGCGCCAGCAGCCCCTCCTTCGCCTGGGGCTACACCTTC	CASSPSFAWGYTF
TRBV7-6	.	.	TRBJ2-1	TGTGCCAGCAGCTTACACAGGTCTGGCAATGAGCAGTTCTTC	CASSLHRSGNEQFF
TRBV10-3	once	.	TRBJ2-7	TGTGCCATCAGAGACAGTACTGAGCAGTACTTC	CAIRDSTEQYF
TRBV16	.	.	TRBJ2-2	TGTGCCAGCAGCCAATCGGCTAGGTCGAACACCGGGGAGCTGTTTTTT	CASSQSARSNTGELFF
TRBV6-5	medium-sized	.	TRBJ1-1	TGTGCCAGCAGTTACGCTGCCAACTGGAACACTGAAGCTTTCTTT	CASSYAANWNTEAFF
TRBV27	once	.	TRBJ2-1	TGTGCCAGCAGTCCTCTGAGCTCCTACAATGAGCAGTTCTTC	CASSPLSSYNEQFF
TRBV25-1	.	.	TRBJ2-1	TGTGCCAGCAGTGAATTCGGACAGTTAGATGAGCAGTTCTTC	CASSEFGQLDEQFF
TRBV7-9	.	.	TRBJ2-1	TGTGCCAGCAGGAGAGGGGGGGGATACAATGAGCAGTTCTTC	CASRRGGGYNEQFF
TRBV28	few	TRBD1	TRBJ2-7	TGTGCCAGCAGTATCCCGGGACAGGGCTACGAGCAGTACTTC	CASSIPGQGYEQYF
TRBV6-5	few	.	TRBJ1-4	TGTGCCAGCAGTTACGACAGTCTGTCAGGTGAAAAACTGTTTTTT	CASSYDSLSGEKLFF
TRBV27	.	.	TRBJ2-7	TGTGCCAGCAGCCCCATCGGGCAGGCCTACGAGCAGTACTTC	CASSPIGQAYEQYF
TRBV4-3	.	TRBD2	TRBJ2-3	TGCGCCAGCAGCCAAGAGATAGCGGGAGGGCCGACAGATACGCAGTATTTT	CASSQEIAGGPTDTQYF
TRBV7-3	.	.	TRBJ2-4	TGTGCCAGCAGCTCAGGGGGGTACATTCAGTACTTC	CASSSGGYIQYF
TRBV5-4	.	.	TRBJ2-7	TGTGCCAGCAGCTCAAGGACAACGCCTTTTTACGAGCAGTACTTC	CASSSRTTPFYEQYF
TRBV9	.	TRBD1	TRBJ2-7	TGTGCCAGCAGCCCTCCGGGACAGAACCCCTACGAGCAGTACTTC	CASSPPGQNPYEQYF
TRBV28	few	TRBD2	TRBJ2-7	TGTGCCAGCAGGGGACTAGCGGGGGACTCCTACGAGCAGTACTTC	CASRGLAGDSYEQYF
TRBV6-5	once	.	TRBJ2-1	TGTGCCAGCAGACTCCCTGGTGGTAATGAGCAGTTCTTC	CASRLPGGNEQFF
TRBV4-3	.	TRBD2	TRBJ2-2	TGCGCCAGCAGCCAAGATGGCGCCGGGCGGGAGACCCTGAACACCGGGGAGCTGTTTTTT	CASSQDGAGRETLNTGELFF
TRBV9	.	TRBD2	TRBJ2-7	TGTGCCAGCAGCGCGGGACTAGCGAGGGACGAGCAGTACTTC	CASSAGLARDEQYF
TRBV10-3	.	.	TRBJ1-5	TGTGCCATCAGTGAGTCTATGGGGGGCAATCAGCCCCAGCATTTT	CAISESMGGNQPQHF
TRBV10-1	.	.	TRBJ2-7	TGCGCCAGCAGTGAGTCAGCGGAGGGGAACGAGCAGTACTTC	CASSESAEGNEQYF
TRBV7-9	few	.	TRBJ1-1	TGTGCCAGCAGCTTAGGAGGTCAGTTCACTGAAGCTTTCTTT	CASSLGGQFTEAFF
TRBV7-9	.	.	TRBJ2-3	TGTGCCAGCAGCTTATTCGTCAGGGGCACAGATACGCAGTATTTT	CASSLFVRGTDTQYF
TRBV11-3	.	.	TRBJ2-1	TGTGCCAGCAGCTTCCTCCGGGACACCAATGAGCAGTTCTTC	CASSFLRDTNEQFF
TRBV2	few	.	TRBJ1-1	TGTGCCAGCGGGTGGGTGAACACTGAAGCTTTCTTT	CASGWVNTEAFF
TRBV13	few	TRBD2	TRBJ2-1	TGTGCCAGCAGCTTGCGGGGGACTTACAATGAGCAGTTCTTC	CASSLRGTYNEQFF
TRBV7-2	few	.	TRBJ2-5	TGTGCCAGCAGCTCTCCCGTGGTAGGGGTATATTTTGGGACCCAGTACTTC	CASSSPVVGVYFGTQYF
TRBV4-3	.	.	TRBJ1-2	TGCGCCAGCAGCCAAGATACTTCGGAGAACTATGGCTACACCTTC	CASSQDTSENYGYTF
TRBV9	.	.	TRBJ2-3	TGTGCCAGCAGCGTAGGAGCGGTGAGCACAGATACGCAGTATTTT	CASSVGAVSTDTQYF